The T cell receptor beta chain under discussion was sequenced for a study of early stage breast cancer tumors. Whole-study context: Each sample averaged approximately 10-fold read coverage.

Study results and caveats: Bulk DNA sequencing of unsorted cells missed chain pairing and markers. Commonly generated sequences made up most enriched TCRB sequences shared between patients.

CDR3 length: 16 residues. V gave up 3 bases and J gave up 3 bases, with 14 bases separating them. Germline V gene sequence: CDR1 MGHRA, CDR2 YSYEKL. A single count supports this clone. Its antigen is not identified. Data came from immunoSEQ multiplex PCR; TCRdb stores just in-frame clones and leaves some out. The sample lists about 36,000 clones, approximately 74% seen once, with 6.5% to 8% in the top ten. The TCR was taken from a person aged 55 to 70 with breast cancer. The specimen sequenced was blood. The rearrangement uses TRBV4-1 and TRBJ2-2; no clear D gene. The CDR3 region is CASSHTVNLYTGELFF. The CDR3 DNA follows: TGCGCCAGCAGCCACACGGTTAACCTCTACACCGGGGAGCTGTTTTTT.